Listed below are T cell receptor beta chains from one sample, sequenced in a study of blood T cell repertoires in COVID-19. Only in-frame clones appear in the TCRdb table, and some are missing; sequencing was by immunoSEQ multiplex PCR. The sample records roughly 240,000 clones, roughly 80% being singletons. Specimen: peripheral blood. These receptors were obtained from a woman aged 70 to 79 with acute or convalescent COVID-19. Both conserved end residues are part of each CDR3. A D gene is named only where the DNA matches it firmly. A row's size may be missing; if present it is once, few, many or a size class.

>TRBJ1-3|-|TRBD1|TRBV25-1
CASSVSWATGVGNTIYF
TGTGCCAGCAGTGTATCCTGGGCGACAGGGGTCGGAAACACCATATATTTT
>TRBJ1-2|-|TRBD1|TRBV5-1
CASSLSTGSGYTF
TGCGCCAGCAGCTTATCGACAGGGTCCGGCTACACCTTC
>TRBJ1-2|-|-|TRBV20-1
CSANPVYGYTF
TGCAGTGCAAACCCAGTCTATGGCTACACCTTC
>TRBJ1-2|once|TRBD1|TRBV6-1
CASSPYRGPAYGYTF
TGTGCCAGCAGTCCCTACAGGGGACCGGCCTATGGCTACACCTTC
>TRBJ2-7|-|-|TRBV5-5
CASSFTRGGDPYEQYF
TGTGCCAGCAGCTTTACCCGGGGAGGTGATCCCTACGAGCAGTACTTC
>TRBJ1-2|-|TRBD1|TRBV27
CASRWQGAGGYTF
TGTGCCAGCCGGTGGCAGGGGGCTGGAGGCTACACCTTC
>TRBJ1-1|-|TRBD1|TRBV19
CASSLTGLVNTEAFF
TGTGCCAGTAGCCTGACAGGGTTAGTGAACACTGAAGCTTTCTTT
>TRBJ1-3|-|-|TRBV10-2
CASSGDTSSGNTIYF
TGCGCCAGCAGTGGGGACACCTCCTCTGGAAACACCATATATTTT
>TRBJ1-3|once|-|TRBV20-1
CSASRFATSGNTIYF
TGCAGTGCTAGTCGGTTCGCAACCTCTGGAAACACCATATATTTT
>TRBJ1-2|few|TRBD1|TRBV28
CASSSRDRGGYTF
TGTGCCAGCAGTTCCAGAGACAGGGGTGGCTACACCTTC
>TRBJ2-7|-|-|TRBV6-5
CASSHSSEQYF
TGTGCCAGCAGCCACTCCTCCGAGCAGTACTTC
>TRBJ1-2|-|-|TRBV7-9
CASSPPRYGYTF
TGTGCCAGCAGCCCCCCGAGATATGGCTACACCTTC
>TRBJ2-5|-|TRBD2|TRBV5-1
CASTREGWETQYF
TGCGCCAGCACCAGGGAGGGTTGGGAGACCCAGTACTTC
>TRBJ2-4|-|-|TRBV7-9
CASSHGMRENIQYF
TGTGCCAGCAGCCATGGAATGAGGGAAAACATTCAGTACTTC
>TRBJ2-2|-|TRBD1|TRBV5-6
CASSLAGTGSTGELFF
TGTGCCAGCAGCTTAGCCGGGACAGGTAGCACCGGGGAGCTGTTTTTT
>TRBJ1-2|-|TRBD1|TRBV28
CASSTGGNYGYTF
TGTGCCAGCTCGACAGGGGGGAACTATGGCTACACCTTC